Below are 30 T cell receptor beta chains sequenced from a single sample in a study of shared clonotypes between healthy human individuals (dated by TCRdb to the early 2020s). The protocol used for the library was the immunoSEQ multiplex PCR assay. Entries here come from immuneACCESS through TCRdb and include only in-frame sequences with V and J called. Some clones fail to appear in such tables; in the studies checked, an unresolved V gene covers under half of the shortfall, and the cause of the remainder is unknown. In all, the sample holds hundreds of thousands of clones, and 96% of those were seen once. Under 0.06% of the sample is taken by the ten largest. Material for sequencing was naive CD4+ T cells sorted from blood. The cell subset or site label of this sample denotes: CD45RA+ positively selected. The receptors come from a woman aged 25 to 39 in good health.

V gene TRBV19 combines with J gene TRBJ2-5; D not resolved. V lost 6 bases to trimming and J lost 1 base, with 12 bases between them. CDR1 and CDR2 (germline): LNHDA, SQIVND (reference sequence). This CDR3 region has 14 residues. DNA of the CDR3: TGTGCCAGTAGGGAGACGTTGACCCAAGAGACCCAGTACTTC. Translation: CASRETLTQETQYF.

The chain uses TRBV27 and TRBJ1-4, with 9 bases matching TRBD1. After removal of 6 bases from V and 5 bases from J, the junction contained 4 bases not matched to a gene. The CDR3 spans 14 residues. Germline V lookup: CDR1 MNHEY, CDR2 SMNVEV (reference sequence). The CDR3 here is CASSRDRVNEKLFF. CDR3 coding DNA: TGTGCCAGCAGCCGGGACAGGGTGAATGAAAAACTGTTTTTT. Variable domain in full (rest from reference TRBV27 and TRBJ1-4): EAQVTQNPRYLITVTGKKLTVTCSQNMNHEYMSWYRQDPGLGLRQIYYSMNVEVTDKGDVPEGYKVSRKEKRNFPLILESPSPNQTSLYFCASSRDRVNEKLFFGSGTQLSVL.

Notes on this clone: This same CDR3 is encoded by further DNA sequences in the sample. V gene TRBV5-1 combines with J gene TRBJ2-3; tentatively, D is TRBD1 (5 bases). V was trimmed by 4 bases and J by 3 bases, leaving 12 bases between them. Germline loops: CDR1 SGHRS, CDR2 YFSETQ. The CDR3 has 14 amino acids. The CDR3 coding sequence is TGCGCCAGCAGCCTGGACATTTCAACAGATACGCAGTATTTT. Translated, it gives CASSLDISTDTQYF. Full variable domain (outside the CDR3, taken from reference TRBV5-1 and TRBJ2-3): KAGVTQTPRYLIKTRGQQVTLSCSPISGHRSVSWYQQTPGQGLQFLFEYFSETQRNKGNFPGRFSGRQFSNSRSEMNVSTLELGDSALYLCASSLDISTDTQYFGPGTRLTVL.

V and J are TRBV21-1 and TRBJ1-5; the D call TRBD1 from the table was never checked on the DNA. TRBV21-1 is tagged as a pseudogene. There are 17 residues in the CDR3. CDR3 nucleotides: TGTGCCAGCTTCTGGAAAGGAACAGGGCCTAGCAATCAGCCCCAGCATTTT. Its translation is CASFWKGTGPSNQPQHF.

This clone came up once. The chain uses TRBV28 and TRBJ2-7; 7 bases align to TRBD1. Trimming took 3 bases from V and 4 from J; bases not matched to a gene: 12. The CDR3 totals 16 residues. Germline CDR1 and CDR2: MDHEN and SYDVKM. The CDR3 nucleotides read TGTGCCAGCAGTTTTATCAAACAGGGGTTGGTATACGAGCAGTACTTC. Amino acids: CASSFIKQGLVYEQYF.

The chain combines TRBV9 with TRBJ2-2, with TRBD1 matching 10 bases. With V trimmed by 7 bases and J by 5 bases, 5 bases remained unmatched. Germline lookup yields CDR1 SGDLS and CDR2 YYNGEE. CDR3 length equals 14 residues. The CDR3 sequence: CASRRTGGTGELFF. The CDR3 bases are TGTGCCAGCCGAAGGACAGGGGGAACCGGGGAGCTGTTTTTT.

Comment on this clone: Other nucleotide sequences from this sample produce the same CDR3. This chain links TRBV19 with TRBJ2-1, with D unresolved. The CDR3 loop spans 11 amino acids. V was shortened by 3 bases and J by 7 bases, with 4 bases between the two germline ends. Looked up from germline, CDR1 is LNHDA and CDR2 is SQIVND (reference sequence). In DNA, the CDR3 is TGTGCCAGTAGTATCCTTAATGAGCAGTTCTTC. Translated: CASSILNEQFF.

The chain joins TRBV7-7 to TRBJ2-1; 11 bases map to TRBD2. With V trimmed by 6 bases and J by 3 bases, 4 bases remained unmatched. CDR1 and CDR2 (germline): SSHAT, FNYEAQ (reference sequence). The CDR3 has 15 residues. The CDR3 DNA is TGTGCCAGCAGTCCCCTAGCGGGAGGCTACAATGAGCAGTTCTTC. The encoded protein is CASSPLAGGYNEQFF.

The chain is built from TRBV27 and TRBJ2-4; D remains ambiguous. The CDR3 length is 14 residues. Trimming took 6 bases from V and 1 from J, leaving 10 bases between them. CDR1 is MNHEY and CDR2 is SMNVEV in the germline V gene (reference sequence). The CDR3 sequence is CASRKTSAKNIQYF. The CDR3 region has the DNA TGTGCCAGCAGGAAAACTTCGGCCAAAAACATTCAGTACTTC.

The chain uses TRBV5-6 and TRBJ2-7; 13 nucleotides align to TRBD2. The CDR3 loop spans 16 amino acids. V shed 3 bases and J 2 bases; nucleotides not matched to a gene: 5. Germline CDR1 SGHDT, CDR2 YYEEEE. CDR3 protein: CASSSNGLAGAYEQYF. The CDR3 nucleotides read TGTGCCAGCAGCTCGAATGGACTAGCGGGAGCCTACGAGCAGTACTTC.

The J gene is TRBJ2-3, the V gene TRBV7-2; D remains unclear. CDR3 length: 12 amino acids. Trimming stripped 2 bases from V and 11 bases from J, with 11 bases between. Germline V gene data show CDR1 as SGHTA and CDR2 as FQGNSA. CDR3 region: CASSLTIVGQYF. The CDR3 region has the DNA TGTGCCAGCAGCTTAACAATCGTAGGGCAGTATTTT.

Of note for this clone: The sample contains more than one DNA sequence encoding this CDR3. This chain connects TRBV28 to TRBJ1-5; D is uncertain. Trimming left V 2 bases short and J 0 bases short, with 8 bases between. There are 15 residues in the CDR3. CDR1 is MDHEN and CDR2 is SYDVKM in the germline V gene. The CDR3 DNA sequence: TGTGCCAGCAGTTTAGGCGGCCTTAGCAATCAGCCCCAGCATTTT. Translation: CASSLGGLSNQPQHF.

The chain is built from TRBV4-2 and TRBJ2-5; TRBD2 matches at 8 bases. With the DNA end fitting TRBJ2-7 better, the J assignment may be wrong. The CDR3 consists of 15 residues. Germline assignment: CDR1 LGHNA and CDR2 YNFKEQ. This chain's CDR3 is CASSQDPAGAYEQYF. The CDR3 region has the DNA TGTGCCAGCAGCCAAGATCCAGCGGGAGCCTACGAGCAGTACTTC.

This chain links TRBV18 with TRBJ1-5, with no clear D. Germline CDR1 is KGHSH and CDR2 is LQKENI. The length of the CDR3 is 13 residues. V shed 6 bases and J shed 9 bases, with 15 bases lying between them. The CDR3 protein is CASSGRDIWPQHF. In DNA, the CDR3 is TGTGCCAGCTCTGGTAGGGATATATGGCCCCAGCATTTT.

This clone was seen once. The chain uses TRBV19 and TRBJ2-2, with TRBD2 identical over 11 bases. J lost 5 bases, V lost 0 bases, and 5 bases had no gene match. The CDR3 loop spans 17 amino acids. Germline-derived CDR1 and CDR2 are LNHDA and SQIVND (reference sequence). The CDR3 DNA reads TGTGCCAGTAGTATAGATGGCACTAGCGGGGGTACCGGGGAGCTGTTTTTT. This gives the protein CASSIDGTSGGTGELFF.

The CDR3 sequence: CASSSTGTGFYEQYF. The CDR3 nucleotides are TGTGCCAGCAGTTCAACCGGGACAGGGTTCTACGAGCAGTACTTC. The rearrangement links TRBV28 to TRBJ2-7, with 9 bases that match TRBD1. This CDR3 is 15 amino acids long. V trimming: 4 bases; J trimming: 3 bases; junction bases outside the gene matches: 7. The germline gives CDR1 MDHEN, CDR2 SYDVKM.

The chain is built from TRBV19 and TRBJ2-7; D not resolved. Germline loops: CDR1 LNHDA, CDR2 SQIVND (reference sequence). This CDR3 spans 15 amino acids. Trimming cost V 8 bases and J 0 bases, with 17 bases left between them. CDR3 bases: TGTGCCAGTCGCCCGTTGGCTGATAGCTCCTACGAGCAGTACTTC. Translating gives CASRPLADSSYEQYF.

The rearrangement joins TRBV27 to TRBJ1-5; possible D gene TRBD1, 6 bases. V lost 4 bases and J 2 bases, leaving 15 bases between the germline ends. The CDR3 consists of 16 residues. Germline loops: CDR1 MNHEY, CDR2 SMNVEV (reference sequence). The CDR3 sequence is CASSSLGGGGNQPQHF. The CDR3 DNA is TGTGCCAGCAGTTCCCTGGGGGGCGGGGGCAATCAGCCCCAGCATTTT.

This clone showed up just a few times. The V gene is TRBV9, the J gene TRBJ2-7; 13 positions agree with TRBD2. This CDR3 region has 17 residues. Germline CDR1 reads SGDLS; CDR2 reads YYNGEE. Losses at the gene ends were 4 bases for V and 5 bases for J; bases not matched to a gene: 12. The CDR3 loop is CASSPRTGLAGDHEQYF. The CDR3 DNA reads as TGTGCCAGCAGCCCGCGGACAGGACTAGCGGGAGACCACGAGCAGTACTTC. Using reference TRBV9 and TRBJ2-7 for the parts outside the CDR3, the full variable domain is DSGVTQTPKHLITATGQRVTLRCSPRSGDLSVYWYQQSLDQGLQFLIQYYNGEERAKGNILERFSAQQFPDLHSELNLSSLELGDSALYFCASSPRTGLAGDHEQYFGPGTRLTVT.

This chain uses TRBV11-2 with TRBJ2-1; TRBD2 aligns across 9 bases. CDR1 and CDR2 (germline): SGHAT, FQNNGV. J gave up 2 bases and V 0 bases, and 2 bases lay outside the gene matches. The CDR3 has 16 amino acids. DNA of the CDR3: TGTGCCAGCAGCTTAGAGACTAGCGGAACCTACAATGAGCAGTTCTTC. Its protein is CASSLETSGTYNEQFF.

CDR3 protein: CASRRDPNEKLFF. The CDR3 DNA follows: TGTGCCAGCAGGCGGGATCCAAATGAAAAACTGTTTTTT. The V gene is TRBV7-2, the J gene TRBJ1-4; D is unresolved. CDR1 is SGHTA and CDR2 is FQGNSA in the germline V gene. The length of the CDR3 is 13 residues. Trimming pared 6 bases from V and 5 bases from J, leaving 10 bases between.

About this clone: Other DNA sequences in this sample translate to the same CDR3. The chain has TRBV6-5 and TRBJ1-5; the match to TRBD1 covers 7 bases. Losses at the gene ends were 5 bases for V and 1 base for J; bases not matched to a gene: 2. Germline V gives CDR1 MNHEY, CDR2 SVGAGI. CDR3 length: 14 residues. The CDR3 DNA follows: TGTGCCAGCAGTGCGGGACAGAGCAATCAGCCCCAGCATTTT. Protein sequence: CASSAGQSNQPQHF.

V usage is TRBV28 and J usage is TRBJ2-1; 8 bases fit TRBD2. CDR3 length equals 13 residues. J lost 13 bases, V lost 3 bases, and 8 bases had no gene match. Looked up from germline, CDR1 is MDHEN and CDR2 is SYDVKM. CDR3: CASSLRTGGDQFF. Written as DNA, the CDR3 is TGTGCCAGCAGTTTGAGGACGGGGGGGGATCAGTTCTTC.

The chain has TRBV19 and TRBJ2-1, with 8 bases fitting TRBD2. This CDR3 comprises 14 residues. Trimming removed 6 bases from V and 9 bases from J; junction bases left unmatched: 10. In germline, CDR1 is LNHDA, CDR2 SQIVND (reference sequence). The CDR3: CASSTSGSRGEQFF. The CDR3 DNA reads as TGTGCCAGTAGCACCAGCGGGAGTCGCGGTGAGCAGTTCTTC.

J is TRBJ2-7 and V is TRBV11-2; no clear D. This CDR3 is built from 11 residues. CDR1 SGHAT and CDR2 FQNNGV come from the germline V gene. V lost 5 bases and J lost 4, with 6 bases in between. CDR3 in DNA: TGTGCCAGCAGCCCCCATTACGAGCAGTACTTC. Translation: CASSPHYEQYF.

The J gene is TRBJ2-7, the V gene TRBV28; 16 nucleotides line up with TRBD2. The junction had 7 bases not matched to a gene; V was cut back by 5 bases and J by 6 bases. The germline gives CDR1 MDHEN, CDR2 SYDVKM. CDR3 length: 16 residues. CDR3 in DNA: TGTGCCAGCAGTACCGGGACTAGCGGGAGGGCCCTCGAGCAGTACTTC. It yields the protein CASSTGTSGRALEQYF.

The V call is TRBV28, the J call TRBJ1-1; 7 bases line up with TRBD1. J lost 1 base, V lost 3 bases, and 8 bases had no gene match. From germline, CDR1 is MDHEN and CDR2 SYDVKM. CDR3 length: 16 amino acids. CDR3 nucleotide sequence: TGTGCCAGCAGTTTTAGTTCAGGGGGAAGGAACACTGAAGCTTTCTTT. Its translation is CASSFSSGGRNTEAFF.

This clone appeared once. The rearrangement uses TRBV18 and TRBJ2-7; D tentatively reads TRBD1 or TRBD2 (6 bases each). CDR3 length: 14 amino acids. The germline gives CDR1 KGHSH, CDR2 LQKENI. Trimming shortened V by 3 bases and J by 2 bases, and 11 bases separated the two germline ends. CDR3 protein: CASSPSGGAYEQYF. The CDR3 DNA is TGTGCCAGCTCACCCTCCGGGGGCGCCTACGAGCAGTACTTC.

The chain joins TRBV2 to TRBJ1-2; 9 bases are shared with TRBD1. Germline lookup yields CDR1 SNHLY and CDR2 FYNNEI. The CDR3 extends over 14 amino acids. The ends lost 6 bases at V and 7 bases at J; junction bases unmatched: 9. The CDR3 DNA is TGTGCCAGCAGAGGATCCGGGACAGGGTCTGGCTACACCTTC. Encoded protein: CASRGSGTGSGYTF. The variable domain in full, with the rest retrieved from reference TRBV2 and TRBJ1-2, is EPEVTQTPSHQVTQMGQEVILRCVPISNHLYFYWYRQILGQKVEFLVSFYNNEISEKSEIFDDQFSVERPDGSNFTLKIRSTKLEDSAMYFCASRGSGTGSGYTFGSGTRLTVV.

The V gene is TRBV5-4, the J gene TRBJ2-3, with 7 bases identical to TRBD1. The germline V gene has CDR1 SGHNT and CDR2 YYREEE (reference sequence). V lost 3 bases and J lost 0; bases outside the gene matches: 4. This CDR3 spans 15 amino acids. Here the CDR3 DNA reads TGTGCCAGCAGCTCACCGGGACAGAGCACAGATACGCAGTATTTT. Encoded protein: CASSSPGQSTDTQYF.